This T cell receptor (beta chain) was obtained from a study of T-cell memory formation after mild COVID-19. Findings and caveats of the study: Those CD4+ clones that contracted were mainly in CM and EM (CD8+ ones in EMRA). The authors did not confirm SARS-CoV-2 specificity of second-wave clones peaking day 37. Later expanders leaned CD4+, whereas day 15 to 85 contracting clones were balanced CD4/CD8.

TCRdb passed the 5' RACE reads through MiXCR, listing each CDR3 protein once. The sample includes around 250,000 distinct CDR3 sequences, about 16% of them seen just once. V was trimmed by 4 bases and J by 7 bases, leaving 15 bases between them. Germline lookup yields CDR1 SGHTS and CDR2 YDEGEE. This CDR3 spans 15 amino acids. Worth noting for this clonotype: Its antigen is still unknown.

The chain links TRBV5-8 to TRBJ1-6; no reliable D call. The TCR was taken from an adult woman who had mild COVID-19 (a few samples of this study predate the infection). Cell type and time point are not known. Sample: PBMCs or a T cell subset sorted from them (not recorded which). Written as DNA, the CDR3 is TGTGCCAGCAGCCTTGGTGGCCGACTGAATTCACCCCTCCACTTT. It translates to CASSLGGRLNSPLHF.